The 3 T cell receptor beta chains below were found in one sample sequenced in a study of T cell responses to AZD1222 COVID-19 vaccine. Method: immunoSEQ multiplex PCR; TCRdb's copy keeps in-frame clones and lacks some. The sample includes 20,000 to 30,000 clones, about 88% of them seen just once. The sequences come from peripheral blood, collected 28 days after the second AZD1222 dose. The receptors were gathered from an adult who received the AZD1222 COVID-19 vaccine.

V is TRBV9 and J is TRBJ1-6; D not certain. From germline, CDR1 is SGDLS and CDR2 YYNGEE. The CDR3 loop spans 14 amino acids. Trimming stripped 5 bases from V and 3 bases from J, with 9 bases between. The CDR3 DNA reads TGTGCCAGCAGGTCGGGGAACTATAATTCACCCCTCCACTTT. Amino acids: CASRSGNYNSPLHF.

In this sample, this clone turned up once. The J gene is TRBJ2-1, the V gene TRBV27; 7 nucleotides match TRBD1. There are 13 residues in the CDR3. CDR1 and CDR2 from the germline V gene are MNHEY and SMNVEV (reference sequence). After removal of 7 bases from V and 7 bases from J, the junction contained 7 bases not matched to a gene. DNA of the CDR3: TGTGCCAGCAAAACGACAGGGTGGAATGAGCAGTTCTTC. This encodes CASKTTGWNEQFF.

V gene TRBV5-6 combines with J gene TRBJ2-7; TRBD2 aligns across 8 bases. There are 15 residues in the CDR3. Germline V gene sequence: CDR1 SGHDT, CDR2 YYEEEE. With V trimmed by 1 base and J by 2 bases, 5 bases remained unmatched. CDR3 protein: CASSLTGGPPYEQYF. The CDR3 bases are TGTGCCAGCAGCTTGACGGGGGGGCCTCCCTACGAGCAGTACTTC.